This T cell receptor (beta chain) derives from a study of cytomegalovirus exposure and HLA in healthy donors. Study-wide results and limits: There were three CMV-associated chains whose specificity for CMV antigens was confirmed in vitro. Investigators reported 150 to 200 TCR beta chains as tied to cytomegalovirus.

Only in-frame clones appear in the TCRdb table, and some are missing; sequencing was by immunoSEQ multiplex PCR. Of 60,000 to 80,000 clones in the sample, around 94% are singletons; the top ten hold roughly 3.2%. Among the 100 to 150 subjects of the validation cohort, separate from the 666-subject first cohort, were the donors. Of note for this clone: Its antigen is still unknown.

V lost 6 bases and J 0 bases, leaving 8 bases between the germline ends. The CDR3 is 14 amino acids. Germline V lookup: CDR1 KGHSH, CDR2 LQKENI. Sequences were obtained from PBMCs. This chain links TRBV18 with TRBJ1-4; D is unresolved. The clonotype comes from a woman aged 18-29 years in good health and CMV-seropositive. The CDR3 sequence is CASSSGATNEKLFF. The CDR3 DNA is TGTGCCAGCTCGTCCGGGGCAACTAATGAAAAACTGTTTTTT. Using reference TRBV18 and TRBJ1-4 for the parts outside the CDR3, the full variable domain is NAGVMQNPRHLVRRRGQEARLRCSPMKGHSHVYWYRQLPEEGLKFMVYLQKENIIDESGMPKERFSAEFPKEGPSILRIQQVVRGDSAAYFCASSSGATNEKLFFGSGTQLSVL.